This T cell receptor beta chain was sequenced during a study of T cell responses to AZD1222 COVID-19 vaccine. Repertoires were generated with immunoSEQ multiplex PCR, while TCRdb's copy carries only in-frame clones and drops some. The sample has around 100,000 clones, 88% seen once; the top ten hold about 8.7%. Whole-study results and caveats: Reportedly, nearly half of unique spike TCRs recognized epitopes outside B.1.351/B.1.1.7 mutations. Most donors were white British and more were female, and clonal diversity was possibly underestimated.

A word on this clone: Antigen specificity is unknown.

The CDR3 contains 19 residues. Germline V CDR1 and CDR2: MDHEN, SYDVKM. V lost 4 bases and J lost 2; bases outside the gene matches: 17. This sequence originates from an adult in good health. This chain uses TRBV28 with TRBJ1-5; 7 bases fit TRBD1. The sample consisted of peripheral blood, taken on day 0 of AZD1222 vaccination. As DNA, the CDR3 is TGTGCCAGCAGTTCCCTTTCAGGGGGAGCCCTTAGGGGCAATCAGCCCCAGCATTTT. It translates to CASSSLSGGALRGNQPQHF.